One sample yielded the 8 T cell receptor beta chains listed below, sequenced in a study of radiotherapy plus CTLA-4 blockade in lung cancer. Profiled with immunoSEQ multiplex PCR; TCRdb holds only in-frame clones, not every one. Of under 70,000 clones listed, approximately 80% were seen once; the top ten hold approximately 4.4%. The material sequenced was peripheral blood, taken from a patient treated with radiotherapy plus ipilimumab. These TCRs come from a human donor with non-small cell lung cancer who had a complete response to radiotherapy plus ipilimumab.

This clone was recorded only once. The rearrangement links TRBV5-6 to TRBJ2-7; D gene unclear. Trimming removed 2 bases at V and 0 bases at J, with 6 bases between. Germline lookup yields CDR1 SGHDT and CDR2 YYEEEE. The CDR3 length is 13 residues. The CDR3 coding sequence is TGTGCCAGCAGCTTCAGGACCTCCTACGAGCAGTACTTC. Amino acids: CASSFRTSYEQYF.

This clone was seen a few times. The chain is built from TRBV6-5 and TRBJ2-3; maybe TRBD2 (6 bases). The CDR3 is 12 residues long. Germline V gene lookup returns CDR1 MNHEY and CDR2 SVGAGI. V dropped 0 bases and J dropped 10 bases, with 8 bases sitting between them. The CDR3 region is CASSYSTGAQYF. The CDR3 DNA follows: TGTGCCAGCAGTTACTCCACGGGGGCGCAGTATTTT.

V is TRBV5-6 and J is TRBJ1-5, with D possibly TRBD1 on 5 matching bases. With 3 bases removed from V and 4 bases from J, the gap between germline ends came to 17 bases. Germline loops: CDR1 SGHDT, CDR2 YYEEEE. The CDR3 is 16 residues long. The DNA for the CDR3 is TGTGCCAGCAGCTCGGGTCCTCCACGGGGGAATCAGCCCCAGCATTTT. Translated, it gives CASSSGPPRGNQPQHF.

This rearrangement joins TRBV7-9 to TRBJ2-2, with a tentative D call TRBD2 (5 bases). The CDR3 is made up of 15 amino acids. Germline CDR1 is SEHNR and CDR2 is FQNEAQ (reference sequence). The germline V and J ends were trimmed by 7 bases and 0 bases, with 12 bases remaining between them. CDR3 protein: CASTSAASNTGELFF. The DNA for the CDR3 is TGTGCCAGCACCTCAGCGGCTTCGAACACCGGGGAGCTGTTTTTT.

The table lists this clone with a few counts. CDR3 sequence: CASSPPAPRRETQYF. In DNA form, the CDR3 reads TGTGCCAGCTCACCACCGGCTCCTAGGAGGGAGACCCAGTACTTC. The chain joins TRBV18 to TRBJ2-5, with a weak D call TRBD2 (5 bases). CDR3 length equals 15 residues. Trimming pared 0 bases from V and 5 bases from J, leaving 13 bases between. Germline V lookup: CDR1 KGHSH, CDR2 LQKENI.

This chain uses TRBV11-3 with TRBJ1-1; D is unresolved. The V end was cut by 0 bases, the J end by 0 bases, with 8 bases between. In germline, CDR1 is SGHNT, CDR2 YENEEA. The CDR3 sequence is 15 residues long. The chain's CDR3 is CASSLDGRLNTEAFF. The CDR3 nucleotides are TGTGCCAGCAGCTTAGATGGCAGGCTGAACACTGAAGCTTTCTTT.

The chain uses TRBV5-6 and TRBJ2-7; 10 positions match TRBD1. Trimming at V came to 4 bases and at J to 4 bases, leaving 8 bases not matched to a gene. The CDR3 runs 15 residues. CDR1 SGHDT and CDR2 YYEEEE come from the germline V gene. CDR3 residues: CASSPRDRGWYEQYF. CDR3 DNA: TGTGCCAGCAGCCCCCGGGACAGGGGATGGTACGAGCAGTACTTC.

The rearrangement joins TRBV5-1 to TRBJ2-7; no reliable D call. V lost 0 bases and J 2 bases, leaving 6 bases between the germline ends. The germline CDR1 and CDR2 sequences are SGHRS and YFSETQ. The CDR3 runs to 13 residues. As DNA, the CDR3 is TGCGCCAGCAGCTTGGGAGCCCCCTACGAGCAGTACTTC. Encoded protein: CASSLGAPYEQYF.